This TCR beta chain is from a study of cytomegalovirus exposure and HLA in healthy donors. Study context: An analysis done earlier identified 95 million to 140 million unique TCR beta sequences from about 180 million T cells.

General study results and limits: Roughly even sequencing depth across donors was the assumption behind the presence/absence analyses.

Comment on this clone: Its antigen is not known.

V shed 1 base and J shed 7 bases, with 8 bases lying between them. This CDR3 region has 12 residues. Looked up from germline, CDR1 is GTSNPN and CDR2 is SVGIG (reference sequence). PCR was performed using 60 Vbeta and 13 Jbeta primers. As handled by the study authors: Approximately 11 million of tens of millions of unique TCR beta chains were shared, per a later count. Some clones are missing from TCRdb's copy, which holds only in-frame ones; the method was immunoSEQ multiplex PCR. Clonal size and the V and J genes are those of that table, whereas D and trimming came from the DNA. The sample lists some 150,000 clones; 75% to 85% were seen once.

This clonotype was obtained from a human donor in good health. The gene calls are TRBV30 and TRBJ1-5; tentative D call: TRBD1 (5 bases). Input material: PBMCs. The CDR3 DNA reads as TGTGCCTGGAGTGGGAGGGGACAGCCCCAGCATTTT. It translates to CAWSGRGQPQHF.